This T cell receptor (beta chain) was found in a study of T cells in Graves' hyperthyroidism and ophthalmopathy. TCR beta CDR3 regions were amplified from RNA. Initially, a first-round RT-PCR of the TCR CDR3 employed the HTBI primer set. Each CDR3 protein is one row after TCRdb ran MiXCR on the multiplex PCR reads. The table includes around 600,000 distinct CDR3 sequences, 45% detected once. Study observations and caveats: Blood also contained most expanded thyroid clonotypes above 0.001. For ophthalmopathy, model prediction preceded onset by a median approximately 6 months.

A word on this clonotype: The antigen is unknown. One junction end does not reproduce the germline sequence, and a read error may be involved.

Exclusion followed for patients with uncontrolled infection, other autoimmune disease, pregnancy or lactation. Thyroid ultrasound, orbital computed tomography, clinical symptoms, and serum thyroxine and TRAb underpinned diagnoses. The CDR3 extends over 15 amino acids. This TCR derives from an adult man with Graves' disease, either hyperthyroidism or ophthalmopathy (not recorded which). The J gene is TRBJ1-5, the V gene TRBV12-3 or TRBV12-4; perhaps TRBD1 as D (5 bases). Sequences were obtained from peripheral blood or thyroid tissue (not recorded which). CDR3 nucleotide sequence: TGTGCCAGCAGGTTAGGGGTGGGGAGCAATCAGCCCCAGCATTTT. Translation gives CASRLGVGSNQPQHF.